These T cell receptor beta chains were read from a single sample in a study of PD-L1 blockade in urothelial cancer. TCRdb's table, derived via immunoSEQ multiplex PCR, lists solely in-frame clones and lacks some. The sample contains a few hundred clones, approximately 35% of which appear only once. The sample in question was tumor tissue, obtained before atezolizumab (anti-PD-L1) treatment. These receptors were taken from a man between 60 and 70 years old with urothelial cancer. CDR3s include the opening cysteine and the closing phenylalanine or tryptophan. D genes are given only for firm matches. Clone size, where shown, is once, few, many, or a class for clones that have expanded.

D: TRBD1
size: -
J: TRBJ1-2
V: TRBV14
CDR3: CASSQRGTVPNYGYTF
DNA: TGTGCCAGCAGCCAAAGGGGGACAGTACCAAACTATGGCTACACCTTC

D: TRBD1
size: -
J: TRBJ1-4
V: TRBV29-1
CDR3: CSVGVRDRGREKLFF
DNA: TGCAGCGTTGGAGTCCGGGACAGGGGGCGGGAAAAACTGTTTTTT

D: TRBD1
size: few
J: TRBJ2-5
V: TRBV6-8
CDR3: CASRGQAQETQYF
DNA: TGTGCCAGCAGGGGACAGGCCCAAGAGACCCAGTACTTC

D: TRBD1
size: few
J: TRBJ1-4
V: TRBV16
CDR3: CASSQLGQGSEKLFF
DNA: TGTGCCAGCAGCCAACTGGGACAGGGATCCGAAAAACTGTTTTTT

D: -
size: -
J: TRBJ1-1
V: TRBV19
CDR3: CASSQAGTLGTEAFF
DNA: TGTGCCAGTAGTCAAGCCGGGACACTTGGAACTGAAGCTTTCTTT

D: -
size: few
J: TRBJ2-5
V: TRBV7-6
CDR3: CASSGEGRRETQYF
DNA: TGTGCCAGCAGTGGGGAAGGGCGACGAGAGACCCAGTACTTC

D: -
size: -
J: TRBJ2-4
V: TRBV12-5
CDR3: CASALPSLLAKNIQYF
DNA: TGTGCTAGTGCCCTACCGAGCTTGCTAGCCAAAAACATTCAGTACTTC

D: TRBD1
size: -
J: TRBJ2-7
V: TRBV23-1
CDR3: CASSPRDRSYEQYF
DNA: TGCGCCAGCAGTCCACGGGACAGATCGTACGAGCAGTACTTC

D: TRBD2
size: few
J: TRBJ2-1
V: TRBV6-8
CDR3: CATGTIEYNEQFF
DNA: TGTGCTACCGGGACTATCGAGTACAATGAGCAGTTCTTC

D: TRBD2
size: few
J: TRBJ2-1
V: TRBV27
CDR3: CASSFISSGGRYNEQFF
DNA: TGTGCCAGCAGTTTCATCTCTAGCGGGGGTCGGTACAATGAGCAGTTCTTC

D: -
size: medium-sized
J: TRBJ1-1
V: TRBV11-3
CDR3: CASSLTRTIGVLTEAFF
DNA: TGTGCCAGCAGCTTGACGCGAACGATAGGCGTGCTGACTGAAGCTTTCTTT

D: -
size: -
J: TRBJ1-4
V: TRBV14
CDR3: CASSQVGGANEKLFF
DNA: TGTGCCAGCAGCCAAGTCGGTGGGGCTAATGAAAAACTGTTTTTT

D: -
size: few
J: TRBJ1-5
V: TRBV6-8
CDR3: CAISAAGNQPQHF
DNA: TGTGCCATCAGTGCGGCTGGGAATCAGCCCCAGCATTTT

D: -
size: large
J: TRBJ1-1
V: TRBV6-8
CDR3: CASSYDRKNTEAFF
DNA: TGTGCCAGCAGTTACGACAGAAAGAACACTGAAGCTTTCTTT

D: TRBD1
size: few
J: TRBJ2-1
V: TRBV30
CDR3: CAWRASGTGEFF
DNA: TGTGCCTGGAGGGCCAGTGGGACAGGGGAATTCTTC